The sample holds many counts of the clone carrying this T cell receptor (beta chain). Every cDNA TCR molecule received its own unique molecular identifier. TCRdb reprocessed the 5' RACE reads with MiXCR, giving one entry per CDR3 protein. The sample contains about 85,000 distinct CDR3 sequences, approximately 20% of which appear only once. Losses at the gene ends were 3 bases for V and 0 bases for J; bases not matched to a gene: 3. The CDR3 runs 16 residues. Germline CDR1 reads ENHRY; CDR2 reads SYGVKD. The entry originates in a study of spatial heterogeneity in lung cancer. Time point in this sample: sample taken at primary tumor resection. Material for sequencing was whole RNA from tumor, nontumor lung or frozen PBMC, left unsorted.

The clonotype was recovered from a male donor with early-stage non-small cell lung cancer. The source was PBMCs, collected at surgery. The V and J genes are TRBV10-3 and TRBJ2-3, with TRBD2 matching 10 bases. The CDR3 loop reads CAISEGLAASTDTQYF. The CDR3 coding sequence is TGTGCCATCAGTGAAGGACTAGCGGCCAGCACAGATACGCAGTATTTT.